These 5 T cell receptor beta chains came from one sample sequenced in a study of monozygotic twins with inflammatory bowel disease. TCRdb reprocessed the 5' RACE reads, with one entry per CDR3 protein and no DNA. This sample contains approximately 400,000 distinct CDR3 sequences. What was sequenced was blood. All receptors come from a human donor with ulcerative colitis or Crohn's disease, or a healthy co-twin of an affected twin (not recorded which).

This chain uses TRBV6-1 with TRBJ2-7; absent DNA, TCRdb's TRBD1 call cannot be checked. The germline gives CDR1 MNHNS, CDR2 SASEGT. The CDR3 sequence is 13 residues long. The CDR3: CASRDRGFHEQYF.

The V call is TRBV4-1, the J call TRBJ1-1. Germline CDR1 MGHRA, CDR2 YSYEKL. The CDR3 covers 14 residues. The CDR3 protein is CASSQWETHTEAFF.

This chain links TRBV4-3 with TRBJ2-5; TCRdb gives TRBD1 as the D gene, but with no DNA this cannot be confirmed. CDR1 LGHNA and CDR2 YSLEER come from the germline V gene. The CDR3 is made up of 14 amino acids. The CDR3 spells CASSQDWGVGTQYF.

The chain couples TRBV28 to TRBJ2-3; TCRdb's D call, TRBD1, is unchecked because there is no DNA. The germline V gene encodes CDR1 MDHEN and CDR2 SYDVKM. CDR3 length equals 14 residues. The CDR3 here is CASSWTGGVDTQYF.

CDR3 amino acids: CASTLNSGNTIYF. The rearrangement joins TRBV6-1 to TRBJ1-3. Per germline, CDR1 MNHNS and CDR2 SASEGT. This CDR3 region has 13 residues.